The T cell receptor (beta chain) under discussion was sequenced for a study of blood T cell repertoires in COVID-19. Here immunoSEQ multiplex PCR was the method, and the copy in TCRdb shows in-frame clones only, minus some. Of hundreds of thousands of clones in the sample, about four fifths were seen once. Trimming took 5 bases from V and 5 from J; bases not matched to a gene: 8. The germline V gene encodes CDR1 SNHLY and CDR2 FYNNEI. The CDR3 runs 15 residues. The chain is built from TRBV2 and TRBJ1-4; 7 bases line up with TRBD1. The sequencing sample was made of peripheral blood. The TCR was taken from a woman older than 75 with COVID-19, enrolled during active disease. The DNA of the CDR3 is TGTGCCAGCAGTCCACGGGGACAGCCGAATGAAAAACTGTTTTTT. Translating it yields CASSPRGQPNEKLFF.